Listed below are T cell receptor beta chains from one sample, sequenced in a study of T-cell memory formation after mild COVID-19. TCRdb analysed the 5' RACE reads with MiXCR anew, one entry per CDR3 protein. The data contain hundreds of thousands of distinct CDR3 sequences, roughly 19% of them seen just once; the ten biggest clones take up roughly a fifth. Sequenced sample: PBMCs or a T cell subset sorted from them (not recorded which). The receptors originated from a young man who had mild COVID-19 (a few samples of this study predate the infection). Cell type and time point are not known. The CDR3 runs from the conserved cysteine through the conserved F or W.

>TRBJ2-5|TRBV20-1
CSALGMPSGKTQYF
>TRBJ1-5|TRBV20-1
CSARDGTSSNQPQHF
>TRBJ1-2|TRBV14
CASSQVKDRGRLDYGYTF
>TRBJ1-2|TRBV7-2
CASSLTGTRGYTF
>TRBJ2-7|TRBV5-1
CASSAGRTEQYF
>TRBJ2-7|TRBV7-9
CASSFYQGEQYF
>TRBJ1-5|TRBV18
CASSPTGDNQPQHF
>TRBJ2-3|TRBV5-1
CASSLSTSGGTDTQYF
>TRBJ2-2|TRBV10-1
CASSDQYTGELFF
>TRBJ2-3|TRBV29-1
CSVDGGQGGDTQYF
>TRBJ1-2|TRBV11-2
CASSLAGQGTYGYTF
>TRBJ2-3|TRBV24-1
CATSDSSGGADTQYF
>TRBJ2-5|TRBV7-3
CASSLRREETQYF
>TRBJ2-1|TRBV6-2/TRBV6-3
CASRRTSGGGSEQFF
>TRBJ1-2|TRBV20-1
CSAFLQGHGYTF
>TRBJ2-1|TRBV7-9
CASSSAGGLSYNEQFF
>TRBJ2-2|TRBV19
CASSIGQGYTGELFF
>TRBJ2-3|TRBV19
CASRSWGGTDTQYF